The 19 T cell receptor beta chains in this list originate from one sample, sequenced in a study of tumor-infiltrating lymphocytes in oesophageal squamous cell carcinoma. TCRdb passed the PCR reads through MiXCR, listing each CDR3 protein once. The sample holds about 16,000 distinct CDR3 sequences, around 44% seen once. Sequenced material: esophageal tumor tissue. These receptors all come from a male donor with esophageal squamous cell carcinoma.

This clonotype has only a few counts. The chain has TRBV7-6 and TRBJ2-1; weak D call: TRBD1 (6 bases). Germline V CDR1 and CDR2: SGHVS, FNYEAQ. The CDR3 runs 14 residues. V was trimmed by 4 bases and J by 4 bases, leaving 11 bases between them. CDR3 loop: CASSSLQGYNEQFF. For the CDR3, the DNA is TGTGCCAGCAGCTCTTTACAGGGTTACAATGAGCAGTTCTTC.

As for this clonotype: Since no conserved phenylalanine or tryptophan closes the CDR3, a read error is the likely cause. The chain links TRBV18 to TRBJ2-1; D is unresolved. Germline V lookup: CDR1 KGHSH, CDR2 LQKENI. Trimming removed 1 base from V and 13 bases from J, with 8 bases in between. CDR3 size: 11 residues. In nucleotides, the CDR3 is TGTGCCAGCTCACCACAGGATACACAGTTCTTA. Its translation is CASSPQDTQFL.

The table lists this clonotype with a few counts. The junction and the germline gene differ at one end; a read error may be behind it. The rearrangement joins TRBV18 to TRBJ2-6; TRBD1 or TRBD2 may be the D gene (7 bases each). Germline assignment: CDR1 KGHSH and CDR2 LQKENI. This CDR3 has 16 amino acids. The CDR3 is CASSPRQGGDNSPLHF. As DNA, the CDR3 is TGTGCCAGCTCACCACGACAGGGAGGGGATAATTCACCCCTCCACTTC.

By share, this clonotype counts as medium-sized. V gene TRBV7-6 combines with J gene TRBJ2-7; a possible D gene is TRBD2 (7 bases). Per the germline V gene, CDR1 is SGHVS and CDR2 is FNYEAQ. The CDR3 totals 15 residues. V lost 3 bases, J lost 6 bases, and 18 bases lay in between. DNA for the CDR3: TGTGCCAGCAGCTTCGGAACAGGGAGGGTCAGCGAGCAGTACTTC. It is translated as CASSFGTGRVSEQYF.

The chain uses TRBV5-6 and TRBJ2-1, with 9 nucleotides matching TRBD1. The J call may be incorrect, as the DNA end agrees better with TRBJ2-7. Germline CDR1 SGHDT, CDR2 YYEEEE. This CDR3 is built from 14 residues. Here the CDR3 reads CASSWGQGSSEQYF. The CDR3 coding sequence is TGTGCCAGCAGCTGGGGACAGGGCTCCAGCGAGCAGTACTTC.

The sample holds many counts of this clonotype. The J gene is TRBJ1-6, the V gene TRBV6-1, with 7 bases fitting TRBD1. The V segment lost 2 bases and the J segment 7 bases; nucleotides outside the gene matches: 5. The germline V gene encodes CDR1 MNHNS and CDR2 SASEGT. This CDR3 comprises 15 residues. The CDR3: CASSERDSKNSPLHF. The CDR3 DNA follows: TGTGCCAGCAGTGAAAGGGACAGCAAAAATTCACCCCTCCACTTT.

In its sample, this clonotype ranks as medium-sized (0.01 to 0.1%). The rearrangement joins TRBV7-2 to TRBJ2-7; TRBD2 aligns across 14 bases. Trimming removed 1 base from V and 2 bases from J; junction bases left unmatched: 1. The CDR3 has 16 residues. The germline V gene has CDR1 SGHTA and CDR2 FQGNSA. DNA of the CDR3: TGTGCCAGCAGCTTAGAGACTAGCGGGGGGGCCTACGAGCAGTACTTC. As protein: CASSLETSGGAYEQYF.

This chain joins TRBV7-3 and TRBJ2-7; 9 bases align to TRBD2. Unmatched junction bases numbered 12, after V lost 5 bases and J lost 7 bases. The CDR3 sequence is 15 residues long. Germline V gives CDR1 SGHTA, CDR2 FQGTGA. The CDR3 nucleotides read TGTGCCAGCAGCCCAGCGGGAGGAGGGATTAATGAGCAGTACTTC. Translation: CASSPAGGGINEQYF.

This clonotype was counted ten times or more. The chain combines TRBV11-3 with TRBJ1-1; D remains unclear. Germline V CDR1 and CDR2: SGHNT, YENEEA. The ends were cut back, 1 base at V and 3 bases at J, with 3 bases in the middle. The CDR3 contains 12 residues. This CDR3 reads CASSLGDTEAFF. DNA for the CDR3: TGTGCCAGCAGCTTAGGTGACACTGAAGCTTTCTTT. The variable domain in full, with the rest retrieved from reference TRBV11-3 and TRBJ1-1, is EAGVVQSPRYKIIEKKQPVAFWCNPISGHNTLYWYLQNLGQGPELLIRYENEEAVDDSQLPKDRFSAERLKGVDSTLKIQPAELGDSAVYLCASSLGDTEAFFGQGTRLTVV.

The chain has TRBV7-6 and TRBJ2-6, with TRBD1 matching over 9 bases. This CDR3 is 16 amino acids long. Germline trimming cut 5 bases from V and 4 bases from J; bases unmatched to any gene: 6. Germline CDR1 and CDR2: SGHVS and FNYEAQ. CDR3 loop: CASSPATGGGANVLTF. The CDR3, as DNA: TGTGCCAGCAGCCCCGCGACAGGGGGAGGGGCCAACGTCCTGACTTTC.

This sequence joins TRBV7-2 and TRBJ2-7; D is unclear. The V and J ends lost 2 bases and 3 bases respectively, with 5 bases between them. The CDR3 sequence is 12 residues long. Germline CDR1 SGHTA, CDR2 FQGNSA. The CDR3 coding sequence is TGTGCCAGCAGCTTATACAACTACGAGCAGTACTTC. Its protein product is CASSLYNYEQYF.

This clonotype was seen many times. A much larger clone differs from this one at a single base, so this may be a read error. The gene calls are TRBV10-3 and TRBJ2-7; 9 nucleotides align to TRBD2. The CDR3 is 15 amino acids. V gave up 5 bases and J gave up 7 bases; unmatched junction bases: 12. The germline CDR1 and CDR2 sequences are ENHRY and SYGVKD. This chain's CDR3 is CAISLGSGGYNEQYF. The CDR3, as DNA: TGTGCCATCAGTCTCGGGAGCGGGGGGTACAATGAGCAGTACTTC.

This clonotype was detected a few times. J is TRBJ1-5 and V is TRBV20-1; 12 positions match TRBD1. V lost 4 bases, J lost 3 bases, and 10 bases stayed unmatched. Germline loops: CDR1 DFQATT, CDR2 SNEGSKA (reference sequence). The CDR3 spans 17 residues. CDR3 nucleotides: TGCAGTGCTATGGGGGGACAGGGGGCGATGAACAATCAGCCCCAGCATTTT. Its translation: CSAMGGQGAMNNQPQHF.

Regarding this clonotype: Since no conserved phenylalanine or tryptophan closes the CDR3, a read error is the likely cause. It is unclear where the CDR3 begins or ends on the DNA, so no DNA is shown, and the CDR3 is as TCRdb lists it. CDR3 region: CAGLDRRNGYTFGS. This chain connects TRBV12-5 to TRBJ2-1; the table's D call TRBD1 went unverified against the DNA. Per germline, CDR1 LGHNT and CDR2 FRNRAP. The CDR3 numbers 14 amino acids, ends counted.

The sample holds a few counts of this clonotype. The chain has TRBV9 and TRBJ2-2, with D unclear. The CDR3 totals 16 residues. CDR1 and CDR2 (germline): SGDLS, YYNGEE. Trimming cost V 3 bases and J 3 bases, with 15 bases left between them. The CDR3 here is CASSAEGDGDTGELFF. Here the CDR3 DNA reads TGTGCCAGCAGCGCCGAAGGTGACGGAGACACCGGGGAGCTGTTTTTT.

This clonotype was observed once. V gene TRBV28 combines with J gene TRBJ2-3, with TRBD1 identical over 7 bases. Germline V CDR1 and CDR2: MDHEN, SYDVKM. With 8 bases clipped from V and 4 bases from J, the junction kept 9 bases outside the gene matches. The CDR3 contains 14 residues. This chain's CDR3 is CASLGTVIADTQYF. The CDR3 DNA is TGTGCCAGCCTCGGGACAGTTATAGCAGATACGCAGTATTTT.

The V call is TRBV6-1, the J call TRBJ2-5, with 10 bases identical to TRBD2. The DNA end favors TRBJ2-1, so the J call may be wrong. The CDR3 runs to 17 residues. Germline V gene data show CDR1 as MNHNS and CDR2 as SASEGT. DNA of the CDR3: TGTGCCAGCAGTGGTACGGGACTAGCGCATACCTACAATGAGCAGTTCTTC. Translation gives CASSGTGLAHTYNEQFF.

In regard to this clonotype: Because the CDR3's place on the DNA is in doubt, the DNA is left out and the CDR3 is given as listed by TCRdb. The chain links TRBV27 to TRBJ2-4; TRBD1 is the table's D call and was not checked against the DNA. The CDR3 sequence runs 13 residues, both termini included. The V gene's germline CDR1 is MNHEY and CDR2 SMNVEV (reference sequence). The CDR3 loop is CASSFGAGAFKYF.

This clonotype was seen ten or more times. CDR3 coding DNA: TGCGCCAGCAGTCCCGTCTCTCTCTCCTCCTACGAGCAGTACTTC. It encodes CASSPVSLSSYEQYF. The rearrangement links TRBV23-1 to TRBJ2-7; no clear D. TRBV23-1 is noted as an ORF with a role that remains uncertain. With 4 bases removed from V and 0 bases from J, the gap between germline ends came to 13 bases. This CDR3 is built from 15 residues.